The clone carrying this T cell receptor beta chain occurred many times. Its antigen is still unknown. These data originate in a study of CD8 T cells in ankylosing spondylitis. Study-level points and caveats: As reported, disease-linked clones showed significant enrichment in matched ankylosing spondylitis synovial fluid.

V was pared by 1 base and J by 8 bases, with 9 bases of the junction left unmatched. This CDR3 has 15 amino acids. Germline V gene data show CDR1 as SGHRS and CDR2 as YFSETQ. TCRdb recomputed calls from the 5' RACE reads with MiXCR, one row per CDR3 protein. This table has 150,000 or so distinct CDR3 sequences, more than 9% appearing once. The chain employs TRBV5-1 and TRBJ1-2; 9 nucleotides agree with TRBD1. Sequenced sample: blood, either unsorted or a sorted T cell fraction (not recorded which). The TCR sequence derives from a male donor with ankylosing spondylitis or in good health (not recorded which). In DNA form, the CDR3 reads TGCGCCAGCAGCTTGTCTCCACAGGGGGCTGAGGGCTACACCTTC. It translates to CASSLSPQGAEGYTF.